These 17 T cell receptor beta chains were sequenced from one sample in a study of blood T cell repertoires in COVID-19 (dated by TCRdb to 2020 to 2021). Libraries came from the immunoSEQ multiplex PCR assay. Sourced from immuneACCESS, this table was stored by TCRdb with only in-frame sequences that have V and J called. A share of the clones is absent; for the studies checked, an unresolved V gene accounts for under half, and the remainder has no known explanation. This sample holds roughly 230,000 clones; 88% were observed only once. More than 0.55% of the sample is taken by the ten largest. Sample: peripheral blood. These receptors all come from a human donor in a cohort sampled during active COVID-19.

CDR3 region: CASRRDRDYGYTF. For the CDR3, the DNA is TGTGCCAGCAGGCGGGACAGGGACTATGGCTACACCTTC. This sequence joins TRBV2 and TRBJ1-2; 9 bases agree with TRBD1. CDR1 SNHLY and CDR2 FYNNEI come from the germline V gene. After removal of 6 bases from V and 3 bases from J, the junction contained 2 bases not matched to a gene. This CDR3 has 13 residues.

V is TRBV27 and J is TRBJ2-7; 8 positions agree with TRBD1. Trimming took 6 bases from V and 2 from J; bases not matched to a gene: 9. CDR1 and CDR2 (germline): MNHEY, SMNVEV (reference sequence). The CDR3 runs to 15 residues. The CDR3, as DNA: TGTGCCAGCAGCGATCAGGGGGCTTTACCCTACGAGCAGTACTTC. This translates into CASSDQGALPYEQYF.

The chain employs TRBV15 and TRBJ2-5; 14 nucleotides line up with TRBD2. Germline V CDR1 and CDR2: LNHNV, YYDKDF (reference sequence). The ends lost 0 bases at V and 4 bases at J; junction bases unmatched: 7. The CDR3 runs to 18 residues. The CDR3 spells CATSRDGTSGGLGETQYF. The CDR3 DNA sequence: TGTGCCACCAGCAGAGATGGGACTAGCGGGGGCCTGGGAGAGACCCAGTACTTC.

The rearrangement links TRBV4-3 to TRBJ2-1; 9 nucleotides line up with TRBD2. V trimming: 0 bases; J trimming: 8 bases; junction bases outside the gene matches: 11. The CDR3 consists of 17 residues. Germline assignment: CDR1 LGHNA and CDR2 YSLEER. In nucleotides, the CDR3 is TGCGCCAGCAGCCAAGATCGGGCGGGACTAGCATTTGATGAGCAGTTCTTC. This sequence encodes CASSQDRAGLAFDEQFF.

The V call is TRBV30, the J call TRBJ1-4; 8 nucleotides agree with TRBD1. CDR1 GTSNPN and CDR2 SVGIG come from the germline V gene (reference sequence). The CDR3 is 13 amino acids. With 3 bases clipped from V and 8 bases from J, the junction kept 5 bases outside the gene matches. The CDR3 sequence: CAWRPDRVEKLFF. In nucleotides, the CDR3 is TGTGCCTGGAGACCGGACAGGGTCGAAAAACTGTTTTTT.

V is TRBV7-2 and J is TRBJ2-7; 14 bases match TRBD2. The CDR3 totals 17 residues. Germline V gene sequence: CDR1 SGHTA, CDR2 FQGNSA. Unmatched junction bases numbered 8, after V lost 4 bases and J lost 3 bases. The CDR3: CASSYSGTSGSGYEQYF. CDR3 in DNA: TGTGCCAGCAGCTACTCCGGGACTAGCGGGAGTGGCTACGAGCAGTACTTC.

This clone was picked up one time. This chain joins TRBV10-3 and TRBJ1-1, with TRBD1 as a possible D gene (6 bases). Germline-derived CDR1 and CDR2 are ENHRY and SYGVKD. Trimming removed 5 bases at V and 4 bases at J, with 14 bases between. CDR3 length: 14 amino acids. The CDR3 DNA reads TGTGCCATCAGTCGTCAGGGACATGGCACTGAAGCTTTCTTT. It yields the protein CAISRQGHGTEAFF.

This clone is a singleton in its sample. The chain links TRBV29-1 to TRBJ1-1; D gene ambiguous. The CDR3 is 13 amino acids. V was trimmed by 4 bases and J by 3 bases, leaving 12 bases between them. The germline V gene has CDR1 SQVTM and CDR2 ANQGSEA. This CDR3 reads CSVVRGKDTEAFF. In DNA, the CDR3 is TGCAGCGTTGTTCGAGGGAAGGACACTGAAGCTTTCTTT.

The V call is TRBV27, the J call TRBJ2-6; D is ambiguous. The CDR3 totals 13 residues. V lost 3 bases to trimming and J lost 3 bases, with 3 bases between them. From germline, CDR1 is MNHEY and CDR2 SMNVEV (reference sequence). CDR3 sequence reads: CASSFYGANVLTF. CDR3 nucleotides: TGTGCCAGCAGTTTTTATGGGGCCAACGTCCTGACTTTC.

V is TRBV7-3 and J is TRBJ2-7, with D perhaps TRBD2 (6 bases). Germline loops: CDR1 SGHTA, CDR2 FQGTGA. The V gene lost 5 bases and the J gene lost 5 bases, with 13 bases spanning the gap. The CDR3 is made up of 13 amino acids. The CDR3 sequence: CASSPRWGDEQYF. CDR3 nucleotide sequence: TGTGCCAGCAGCCCCCGGTGGGGGGACGAGCAGTACTTC.

The J gene is TRBJ1-4, the V gene TRBV18; weak D call: TRBD1 (5 bases). The length of the CDR3 is 13 residues. Per the germline V gene, CDR1 is KGHSH and CDR2 is LQKENI. The V end lost 8 bases, the J end lost 4 bases, and 11 bases lay between the germline ends. The DNA for the CDR3 is TGTGCCAGCAGAAGACAGATTAATGAAAAACTGTTTTTT. Translation gives CASRRQINEKLFF. Together with reference TRBV18 and TRBJ1-4, the CDR3 gives the full variable domain: NAGVMQNPRHLVRRRGQEARLRCSPMKGHSHVYWYRQLPEEGLKFMVYLQKENIIDESGMPKERFSAEFPKEGPSILRIQQVVRGDSAAYFCASRRQINEKLFFGSGTQLSVL.

The CDR3 coding sequence is TGCGCCAGCAGCCAAGTTTACAGCTCTAACTATGGCTACACCTTC. Its translation: CASSQVYSSNYGYTF. This chain joins TRBV4-1 and TRBJ1-2; D gene unclear. The CDR3 has 15 residues. The germline V gene has CDR1 MGHRA and CDR2 YSYEKL. Trimming left V 1 base short and J 0 bases short, with 9 bases between.

This clone appeared a single time. The V call is TRBV3-1 (or the pseudogene TRBV3-2), the J call TRBJ2-7; maybe TRBD2 (5 bases). The germline V gene has CDR1 LGHDT and CDR2 YNNKEL (reference sequence). V dropped 2 bases and J dropped 7 bases, with 12 bases sitting between them. The CDR3 is 13 residues long. The CDR3 bases are TGTGCCAGCAGCCAAACGGGGTTGAATGAGCAGTACTTC. Translated, it gives CASSQTGLNEQYF.

This chain uses TRBV4-3 with TRBJ2-1; the match to TRBD2 covers 8 bases. CDR3 length: 13 amino acids. The trim removed 5 bases at V and 10 bases at J, leaving 7 bases unmatched. Per germline, CDR1 LGHNA and CDR2 YSLEER. The CDR3 spells CASSSGRGPEQFF. The CDR3 DNA sequence: TGCGCCAGCAGCTCCGGGAGGGGCCCAGAGCAGTTCTTC.

The J gene is TRBJ2-3, the V gene TRBV4-3; TRBD2 aligns across 11 bases. V dropped 4 bases and J dropped 6; count of bases not matched to a gene: 9. This CDR3 is 16 amino acids long. Germline values: CDR1 LGHNA, CDR2 YSLEER. CDR3 loop: CASSRMGGTSGDTQYF. The CDR3 DNA follows: TGCGCCAGCAGCCGCATGGGGGGGACTAGCGGTGATACGCAGTATTTT.

The rearrangement links TRBV6-5 to TRBJ2-3; 11 bases agree with TRBD2. Germline V lookup: CDR1 MNHEY, CDR2 SVGAGI. The V gene end was trimmed by 7 bases and the J gene end by 4 bases; junction bases not matched to a gene: 7. CDR3 length: 15 amino acids. The CDR3 nucleotides read TGTGCCAGCACCGCACTAGCGGGAGTGCCAGATACGCAGTATTTT. Protein sequence: CASTALAGVPDTQYF.

The gene calls are TRBV27 and TRBJ2-7; 7 bases match TRBD1. The trim removed 2 bases at V and 7 bases at J, leaving 8 bases unmatched. Germline V gives CDR1 MNHEY, CDR2 SMNVEV (reference sequence). This CDR3 comprises 14 residues. For the CDR3, the DNA is TGTGCCAGCAGTTTAAGACAGGGTGTAGGAGAGCAGTACTTC. The encoded protein is CASSLRQGVGEQYF.